This TCR beta chain was sequenced during a study of shared clonotypes between healthy human individuals. Study details: Three plates were used per donor for CD4 naive, three for CD4 memory, two for CD8 naive and one for CD8 memory.

Naive CD8 cells were CD45RO-negative, positively selected for CCR7, excluding terminally differentiated effector memory CD45RA+ cells. As concerns this clone: Its cognate antigen is unknown. This same CDR3 is encoded by further DNA sequences in the sample.

Whole-study results and caveats: Generally, naive subsets (rather than memory subsets) showed larger estimated richness. A few donors had about 5% of their naive CD4 clonotypes in common.

CDR3 length: 13 amino acids. Germline V CDR1 and CDR2: GTSNPN, SVGIG (reference sequence). Deletions cut 4 bases from V and 4 bases from J, with 13 bases between. Sequencing used immunoSEQ multiplex PCR; TCRdb keeps in-frame clones, though not all of them. The data show approximately 2,000,000 clones, with approximately 92% seen just once and more than 1.5% held by the top ten. This receptor was obtained from a man aged 18 to 35 in good health. Some clones in this sample may be carry-over from other donors' samples. The rearrangement links TRBV30 to TRBJ1-1, with D possibly TRBD1 on 6 matching bases. The sequencing input was naive CD8+ T cells from PBMCs. CDR3: CAWTLGGGTEAFF. In DNA, the CDR3 is TGTGCCTGGACCCTCGGAGGGGGCACTGAAGCTTTCTTT.